The 7 T cell receptor beta chains presented below share a single source sample, sequenced in a study of spatial heterogeneity in lung cancer. Broader study findings: Higher tumor mutation counts went along with higher counts of expanded intratumoral alpha and beta TCRs.

Their antigen targets remain unknown. Time point meaning: sample taken at primary tumor resection. Via MiXCR, TCRdb re-called the 5' RACE reads, giving one row per CDR3 protein. The data contain around 13,000 distinct CDR3 sequences, around 6.6% of them singletons. The input for sequencing was lung tumor tissue, taken at surgery. The receptors come from a female donor with early-stage non-small cell lung cancer.

In this sample, this clonotype turned up many times. The CDR3 protein is CASSINLIYYSGLLAYNEQFF. The CDR3 nucleotides are TGTGCCAGTAGTATAAACCTAATTTACTATAGCGGACTACTTGCCTACAATGAGCAGTTCTTC. The J gene is TRBJ2-1, the V gene TRBV19; D is perhaps TRBD2 (6 bases). With 2 bases removed from V and 2 bases from J, the gap between germline ends came to 28 bases. Germline V gene lookup returns CDR1 LNHDA and CDR2 SQIVND (reference sequence). This CDR3 is 21 amino acids long.

Ten or more counts support this clonotype. The chain combines TRBV20-1 with TRBJ2-2, with 8 bases identical to TRBD1. Trimming took 5 bases from V and 0 from J; bases not matched to a gene: 8. This CDR3 region has 16 residues. The germline V gene has CDR1 DFQATT and CDR2 SNEGSKA (reference sequence). The CDR3 region is CSARRDRRSNTGELFF. The CDR3 DNA is TGCAGTGCTCGCCGGGACAGGCGATCGAACACCGGGGAGCTGTTTTTT.

This clonotype is medium-sized in the sample. The genes are TRBV5-1 and TRBJ1-4, with a weak D call TRBD1 (5 bases). The CDR3 sequence is 15 residues long. The germline V and J ends were trimmed by 0 bases and 8 bases, with 14 bases remaining between them. The germline V gene has CDR1 SGHRS and CDR2 YFSETQ. In nucleotides, the CDR3 is TGCGCCAGCAGCTTGGGGCAGGGAGATTTCGAAAAACTGTTTTTT. It specifies CASSLGQGDFEKLFF.

This clonotype was detected ten times or more. The rearrangement joins TRBV20-1 to TRBJ2-1; D is possibly TRBD2 (5 bases). The germline V and J ends were trimmed by 3 bases and 9 bases, with 21 bases remaining between them. CDR1 DFQATT and CDR2 SNEGSKA come from the germline V gene (reference sequence). CDR3 size: 15 residues. This CDR3 reads CSARVFGGWASEQFF. Written as DNA, the CDR3 is TGCAGTGCTAGGGTCTTTGGCGGGTGGGCCAGTGAGCAGTTCTTC.

This clonotype occurred a few times. The chain combines TRBV18 with TRBJ2-7, with D perhaps TRBD1 or TRBD2 (5 bases each). The CDR3 consists of 12 residues. Trimming removed 6 bases at V and 10 bases at J, with 16 bases between. CDR1 is KGHSH and CDR2 is LQKENI in the germline V gene. For the CDR3, the DNA is TGTGCCAGCTCCCTGACCCCTGGGGGACAGTACTTC. The encoded protein is CASSLTPGGQYF. Based on the CDR3 plus reference TRBV18 and TRBJ2-7, the full variable domain is NAGVMQNPRHLVRRRGQEARLRCSPMKGHSHVYWYRQLPEEGLKFMVYLQKENIIDESGMPKERFSAEFPKEGPSILRIQQVVRGDSAAYFCASSLTPGGQYFGPGTRLTVT.

Many counts were recorded for this clonotype. The genes are TRBV28 and TRBJ2-3; no firm D call. Germline CDR1 and CDR2: MDHEN and SYDVKM. With 6 bases removed from V and 6 bases from J, the gap between germline ends came to 10 bases. CDR3 size: 12 residues. CDR3 nucleotides: TGTGCCAGCAGACGATTTTCCGATACGCAGTATTTT. Residues: CASRRFSDTQYF. The entire variable domain, with the rest obtained from reference TRBV28 and TRBJ2-3, is as follows: DVKVTQSSRYLVKRTGEKVFLECVQDMDHENMFWYRQDPGLGLRLIYFSYDVKMKEKGDIPEGYSVSREKKERFSLILESASTNQTSMYLCASRRFSDTQYFGPGTRLTVL.

The chain joins TRBV5-4 to TRBJ2-1; TRBD1 aligns across 12 bases. Per germline, CDR1 SGHNT and CDR2 YYREEE (reference sequence). V lost 4 bases and J lost 8; bases outside the gene matches: 7. This CDR3 is built from 15 residues. This chain's CDR3 is CASSRRDRGPDEQFF. In nucleotides, the CDR3 is TGTGCCAGCAGCAGACGGGACAGGGGGCCCGATGAGCAGTTCTTC. The full variable domain, with the rest looked up from reference TRBV5-4 and TRBJ2-1, is ETGVTQSPTHLIKTRGQQVTLRCSSQSGHNTVSWYQQALGQGPQFIFQYYREEENGRGNFPPRFSGLQFPNYSSELNVNALELDDSALYLCASSRRDRGPDEQFFGPGTRLTVL.